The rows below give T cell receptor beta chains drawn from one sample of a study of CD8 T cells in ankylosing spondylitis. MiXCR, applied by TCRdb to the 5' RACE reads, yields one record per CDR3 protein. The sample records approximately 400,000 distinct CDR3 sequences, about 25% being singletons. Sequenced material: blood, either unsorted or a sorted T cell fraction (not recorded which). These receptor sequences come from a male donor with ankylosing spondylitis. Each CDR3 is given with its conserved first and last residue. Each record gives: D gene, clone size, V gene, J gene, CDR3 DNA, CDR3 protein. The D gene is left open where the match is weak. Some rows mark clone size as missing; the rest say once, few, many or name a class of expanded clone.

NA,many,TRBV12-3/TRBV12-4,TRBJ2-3,TGTGCCAGCAGTTTGGGAAACACAGATACGCAGTATTTT,CASSLGNTDTQYF
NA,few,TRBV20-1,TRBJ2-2,TGCAGTGTTCGCGCCCTGCAGGAGAAGGCCGGGGAGCTGTTTTTT,CSVRALQEKAGELFF
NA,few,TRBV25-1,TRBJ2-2,TGTGCCAGCAGAAAGGGTACCGGGGAGCTGTTTTTT,CASRKGTGELFF
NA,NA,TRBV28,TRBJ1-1,TGTGCCAGCAGGCTCCCGGCGGGAGGGTACACTGAAGCTTTCTTT,CASRLPAGGYTEAFF
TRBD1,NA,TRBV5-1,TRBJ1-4,TGCGCCAGCAGCTTAACCGGGACAGGGGGCGCAACTAATGAAAAACTGTTTTTT,CASSLTGTGGATNEKLFF
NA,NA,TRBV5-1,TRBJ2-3,TGCGCCAGCAGCCCCCATACAGGCACAGATACGCAGTATTTT,CASSPHTGTDTQYF
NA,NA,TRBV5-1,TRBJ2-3,TGCGCCAGCCGATCACCGGGAGATACGCAGTATTTT,CASRSPGDTQYF
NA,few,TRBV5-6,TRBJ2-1,TGTGCCAGCAGCCGAAGACTAGTGGGAGCCTACAATGAGCAGTTCTTC,CASSRRLVGAYNEQFF
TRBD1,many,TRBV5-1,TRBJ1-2,TGCGCCAGCAGCCCCGCGGGACAGGGGTTAGGTAACTATGGCTACACCTTC,CASSPAGQGLGNYGYTF
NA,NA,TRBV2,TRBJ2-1,TGTGCCAGCAGGCCGTACCTTGTTGATGAGCAGTTCTTC,CASRPYLVDEQFF
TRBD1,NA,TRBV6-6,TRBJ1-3,TGTGCCAGCAGTGGGACAGGGGGAAGGAGAGATTTT,CASSGTGGRRDF
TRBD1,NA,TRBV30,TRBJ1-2,TGTGCCTGGGGGACAGGGGCTTATGGCTACACCTTC,CAWGTGAYGYTF
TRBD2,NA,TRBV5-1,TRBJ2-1,TGCGCCAGCAGCCGAGGACTAGCACGAACCTACAATGAGCAGTTCTTC,CASSRGLARTYNEQFF
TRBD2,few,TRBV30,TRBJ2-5,TGTGCCTGGAGTCCTAGGGGACTAGCAAGGGGGACCCAGTACTTC,CAWSPRGLARGTQYF
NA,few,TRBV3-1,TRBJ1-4,TGTGCCAGCAGCCAAGCTGCGGGGGAAAAACTGTTTTTT,CASSQAAGEKLFF
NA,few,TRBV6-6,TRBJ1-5,TGTGCCAGCACCCAAGGCCTGAATCAGCCCCAGCATTTT,CASTQGLNQPQHF
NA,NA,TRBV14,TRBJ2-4,TGTGCCAGCAGCCAAACACAGGGCAAAAACATTCAGTACTTC,CASSQTQGKNIQYF
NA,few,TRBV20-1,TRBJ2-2,TGCAGTGCAGCTAGGGGGAGTATCGGGGAGCTGTTTTTT,CSAARGSIGELFF
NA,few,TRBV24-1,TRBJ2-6,TGTGCCACCAGTGATGTGAGCTCTGGGGCCAACGTCCTGACTTTC,CATSDVSSGANVLTF
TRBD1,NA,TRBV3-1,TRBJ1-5,TGTGCCAGCAGCAACAGTGACAGGGGGCCCCAGCATTTT,CASSNSDRGPQHF
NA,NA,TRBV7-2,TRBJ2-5,TGTGCCAGCAGCTTAGTGGTCGGAGGGATGGAAGAGACCCAGTACTTC,CASSLVVGGMEETQYF
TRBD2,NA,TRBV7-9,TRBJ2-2,TGTGCCAGCAGCCCCCCGGGACTAGCGGCCACCGGGGAGCTGTTTTTT,CASSPPGLAATGELFF
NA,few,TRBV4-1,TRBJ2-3,TGCGCCAGCAGCCAAGGGATTAGTCCCACAGATACGCAGTATTTT,CASSQGISPTDTQYF
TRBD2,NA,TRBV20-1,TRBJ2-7,TGCAGTGCTAGAGGGGGCACTAGCGTAGATTACGAGCAGTACTTC,CSARGGTSVDYEQYF
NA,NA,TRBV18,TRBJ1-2,TGTGCCAGCTCACCAATTTTTATGGCCCACCGGAATGGCTACACCTTC,CASSPIFMAHRNGYTF
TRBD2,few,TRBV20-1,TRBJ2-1,TGCAGTGCTGGACTAGCGGGAAGTTCGAATGAGCAGTTCTTC,CSAGLAGSSNEQFF
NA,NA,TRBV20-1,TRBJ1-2,TGCAGTGTACCCTCGGGGCAGGGCATTTATGGCTACACCTTC,CSVPSGQGIYGYTF
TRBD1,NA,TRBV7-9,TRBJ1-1,TGTGCCAGCAGCGGACAGGGAGGCGGCACTGAAGCTTTCTTT,CASSGQGGGTEAFF
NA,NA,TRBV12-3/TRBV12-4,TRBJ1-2,TGTGCCAGCAGTTTAGTGGCAGGGGATGGCTACACCTTC,CASSLVAGDGYTF
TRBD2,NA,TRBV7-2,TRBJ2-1,TGTGCCAGCAGCCCGACTAGCGGGAGGCAGTTCTTC,CASSPTSGRQFF
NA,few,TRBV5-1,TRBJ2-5,TGCGCCAGCAGCGAGTACTTGGAGACCCAGTACTTC,CASSEYLETQYF
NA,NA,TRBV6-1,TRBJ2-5,TGTGCCAGCACCTTAACTAGTGATGAGACCCAGTACTTC,CASTLTSDETQYF
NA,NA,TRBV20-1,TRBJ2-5,TGCAGTGCTAGAGGACAGGACCAAGAGACCCAGTACTTC,CSARGQDQETQYF
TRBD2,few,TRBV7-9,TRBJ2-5,TGTGCCAGCAGCCCCTATGGGAGGGAAAAACAAGAGACCCAGTACTTC,CASSPYGREKQETQYF
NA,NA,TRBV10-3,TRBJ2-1,TGTGCCATCAACTCCGCGGCAGTCGTGGAGAACAATGAGCAGTTCTTC,CAINSAAVVENNEQFF
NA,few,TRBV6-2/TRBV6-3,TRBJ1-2,TGTGCCAGCAGTTTCCCTTCGCGCCGCTCAGACTTTAACTATGGCTACACCTTC,CASSFPSRRSDFNYGYTF
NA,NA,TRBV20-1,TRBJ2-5,TGCAGTGCTCCTTCCCCACATACATCGACGGAGACCCAGTACTTC,CSAPSPHTSTETQYF
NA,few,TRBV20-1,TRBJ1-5,TGCAGTGCTAGGGGTGCGGGGGATCAGCCCCAGCATTTT,CSARGAGDQPQHF
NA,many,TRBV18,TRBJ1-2,TGTGCCAGCTCACCACTTTCGGAAGGCTTCTATGGCTACACCTTC,CASSPLSEGFYGYTF
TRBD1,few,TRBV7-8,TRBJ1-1,TGTGCCAGCAGCTTTTCCGGGACAGGGGGCATGGGAGCTTTCTTT,CASSFSGTGGMGAFF